The source of this T cell receptor (beta chain) is a study of blood T cell repertoires in COVID-19. CDR3 length: 13 residues. Germline CDR1 ENHRY, CDR2 SYGVKD. After removal of 7 bases from V and 7 bases from J, the junction contained 6 bases not matched to a gene. Only in-frame clones appear in the TCRdb table, and some are missing; sequencing was by immunoSEQ multiplex PCR. The data contain about 240,000 clones, roughly nine tenths of them singletons. Sequences were obtained from peripheral blood. This chain joins TRBV10-3 and TRBJ1-1; 10 positions match TRBD1. This receptor was identified in a woman between 45 and 60 years old with COVID-19, enrolled during active disease. CDR3 amino acids: CAITPDRGGEAFF. The CDR3 nucleotides read TGTGCCATCACTCCGGACAGGGGGGGTGAAGCTTTCTTT.